These 8 T cell receptor beta chains were all obtained from the same sample, sequenced in a study of T cell responses to AZD1222 COVID-19 vaccine. Only in-frame clones appear in the TCRdb table, and some are missing; sequencing was by immunoSEQ multiplex PCR. Of about 110,000 clones in the sample, about 90% were seen once. The specimen was peripheral blood, collected 28 days after the second AZD1222 dose. All receptors come from an adult who received the AZD1222 COVID-19 vaccine.

This chain links TRBV6-5 with TRBJ1-2, with unresolved D. V was trimmed by 2 bases and J by 5 bases, leaving 18 bases between them. The germline CDR1 and CDR2 sequences are MNHEY and SVGAGI. This CDR3 is 16 amino acids long. CDR3 DNA sequence: TGTGCCAGCAGTTACCAGCCACGAGGTTTCATGTATGGCTACACCTTC. It is translated as CASSYQPRGFMYGYTF.

The V and J genes are TRBV18 and TRBJ1-3, with 7 bases aligning to TRBD1. V lost 2 bases to trimming and J lost 3 bases; unmatched junction nucleotides: 4. Per germline, CDR1 KGHSH and CDR2 LQKENI. This CDR3 has 15 amino acids. The CDR3 bases are TGTGCCAGCTCACCAAGACAGGGCAATGGAAACACCATATATTTT. Translated, it gives CASSPRQGNGNTIYF.

This rearrangement joins TRBV2 to TRBJ2-7; D is unclear. This CDR3 is 13 amino acids long. V lost 5 bases and J lost 0, with 8 bases in between. Germline loops: CDR1 SNHLY, CDR2 FYNNEI. In DNA form, the CDR3 reads TGTGCCAGCAGTCCGACTCCCTCCTACGAGCAGTACTTC. Translation: CASSPTPSYEQYF. Variable domain in full (rest from reference TRBV2 and TRBJ2-7): EPEVTQTPSHQVTQMGQEVILRCVPISNHLYFYWYRQILGQKVEFLVSFYNNEISEKSEIFDDQFSVERPDGSNFTLKIRSTKLEDSAMYFCASSPTPSYEQYFGPGTRLTVT.

The chain recombines TRBV27 with TRBJ1-1; 9 bases fit TRBD1. Germline CDR1 MNHEY, CDR2 SMNVEV (reference sequence). With V trimmed by 6 bases and J by 5 bases, 7 bases remained unmatched. CDR3 length: 14 amino acids. The CDR3 nucleotides are TGTGCCAGCAGAAGACAGGGGGGATATACTGAAGCTTTCTTT. As protein: CASRRQGGYTEAFF.

V and J are TRBV5-1 and TRBJ2-3; D ambiguous. V was cut by 0 bases and J by 3 bases, with 8 bases left in between. CDR3 length equals 14 residues. The V gene's germline CDR1 is SGHRS and CDR2 YFSETQ. CDR3 nucleotides: TGCGCCAGCAGCTTGGAGGGCCGTACAGATACGCAGTATTTT. Translated, it gives CASSLEGRTDTQYF.

V and J are TRBV6-5 and TRBJ2-1; 11 bases are shared with TRBD1. With V trimmed by 8 bases and J by 8 bases, 8 bases remained unmatched. Germline V lookup: CDR1 MNHEY, CDR2 SVGAGI. The length of the CDR3 is 14 residues. In DNA form, the CDR3 reads TGTGCCAGCGTCGGGACAGGGGGGATCGATGAGCAGTTCTTC. Its protein is CASVGTGGIDEQFF.

This clone was found once. The chain combines TRBV11-1 with TRBJ2-7; tentatively, D is TRBD2 (6 bases). Germline assignment: CDR1 SGHAT and CDR2 FQDESV (reference sequence). V lost 3 bases and J 3 bases, leaving 18 bases between the germline ends. This CDR3 has 16 residues. CDR3 sequence: CASSLPPSDSNYEQYF. The CDR3 coding sequence is TGTGCCAGCAGCTTGCCCCCTAGCGACTCAAACTACGAGCAGTACTTC.

This chain uses TRBV3-1 (or the pseudogene TRBV3-2) with TRBJ1-2; the D is unclear. The CDR3 covers 13 residues. CDR1 is LGHDT and CDR2 is YNNKEL in the germline V gene (reference sequence). V gave up 0 bases and J gave up 4 bases, with 6 bases separating them. The CDR3 loop reads CASSQDRTYGYTF. The CDR3 DNA follows: TGTGCCAGCAGCCAAGATCGTACCTATGGCTACACCTTC.